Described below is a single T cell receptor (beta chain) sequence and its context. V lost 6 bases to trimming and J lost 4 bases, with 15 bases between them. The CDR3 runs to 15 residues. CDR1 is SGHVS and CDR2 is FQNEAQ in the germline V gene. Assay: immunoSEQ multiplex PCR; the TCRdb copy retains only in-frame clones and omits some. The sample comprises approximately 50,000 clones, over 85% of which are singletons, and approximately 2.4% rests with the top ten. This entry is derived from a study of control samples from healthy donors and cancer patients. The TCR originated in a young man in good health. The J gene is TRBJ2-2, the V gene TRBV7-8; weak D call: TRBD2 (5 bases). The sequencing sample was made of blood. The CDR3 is CASRLDLGITGELFF. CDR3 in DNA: TGTGCCAGCAGACTAGACCTGGGAATCACCGGGGAGCTGTTTTTT.